Each of the 20 T cell receptor beta chains below was sequenced from the same sample in a study of cytomegalovirus exposure and HLA in healthy donors. The PCR used 60 Vbeta and 13 Jbeta primers. TCRdb's copy holds only in-frame clones and misses some; the assay was immunoSEQ multiplex PCR. The sample gives around 120,000 clones, around 75% of which show up once; roughly 10% is in the top ten. Sequencing input: PBMCs. The source is a woman between 45 and 65 years old in good health and CMV-seropositive.

J is TRBJ2-1 and V is TRBV15, with 7 bases identical to TRBD2. J gave up 8 bases and V 1 base, and 11 bases lay outside the gene matches. In germline, CDR1 is LNHNV, CDR2 YYDKDF (reference sequence). This CDR3 has 16 residues. Here the CDR3 reads CATSRGTTGRAYEQFF. The CDR3 DNA sequence: TGTGCCACCAGCAGAGGCACAACTGGGAGGGCCTATGAGCAGTTCTTC.

The genes are TRBV13 and TRBJ2-5; D is perhaps TRBD1 (5 bases). From germline, CDR1 is PRHDT and CDR2 FYEKMQ (reference sequence). V was trimmed by 8 bases and J by 7 bases, leaving 17 bases between them. The CDR3 totals 13 residues. The CDR3 here is CASLQASKGTQYF. The CDR3 DNA is TGTGCCAGCCTACAGGCGTCCAAGGGGACCCAGTACTTC.

The chain joins TRBV4-2 to TRBJ1-3; tentative D call: TRBD1 (5 bases). V was pared by 0 bases and J by 3 bases, with 15 bases between. Germline V CDR1 and CDR2: LGHNA, YNFKEQ. CDR3 size: 17 residues. CDR3 DNA sequence: TGTGCCAGCAGCCAAGAAGTTCAGGGTCTGGGTGGAAACACCATATATTTT. Translated, it gives CASSQEVQGLGGNTIYF.

The rearrangement joins TRBV7-9 to TRBJ2-1, with 8 bases identical to TRBD2. Germline V gives CDR1 SEHNR, CDR2 FQNEAQ (reference sequence). V shed 4 bases, J shed 1 base, and the junction held 3 bases outside the gene matches. The CDR3 is made up of 15 amino acids. CDR3 protein: CASSSERGSYNEQFF. The CDR3 DNA follows: TGTGCCAGCAGCTCAGAGCGGGGGTCCTACAATGAGCAGTTCTTC.

The rearrangement joins TRBV6-1 to TRBJ1-1; the D gene is possibly TRBD1 (6 bases). CDR3 length: 15 residues. V lost 0 bases and J 0 bases, leaving 8 bases between the germline ends. Germline V gene data show CDR1 as MNHNS and CDR2 as SASEGT. CDR3 sequence reads: CASSEATGLNTEAFF. The CDR3 DNA sequence: TGTGCCAGCAGTGAAGCAACAGGGCTGAACACTGAAGCTTTCTTT.

The chain couples TRBV7-6 to TRBJ1-2; a possible D gene is TRBD1 (5 bases). V shed 2 bases and J shed 2 bases, with 12 bases lying between them. CDR3 length equals 15 residues. The germline gives CDR1 SGHVS, CDR2 FNYEAQ. The CDR3 sequence is CASSLYDSANYGYTF. CDR3 coding DNA: TGTGCCAGCAGCTTATACGACAGCGCGAACTATGGCTACACCTTC.

This chain connects TRBV7-9 to TRBJ2-2; D is possibly TRBD1 (6 bases). V lost 5 bases to trimming and J lost 1 base, with 14 bases between them. In germline, CDR1 is SEHNR, CDR2 FQNEAQ (reference sequence). This CDR3 is built from 16 residues. In DNA, the CDR3 is TGTGCCAGCAGCGCCCGACAGGCGTTGAACACCGGGGAGCTGTTTTTT. It translates to CASSARQALNTGELFF.

Written as DNA, the CDR3 is TGTGCCAGCAGACTAGTTGGTGGCTACACCTTC. Translation: CASRLVGGYTF. The genes are TRBV2 and TRBJ1-2; the D is unclear. CDR1 is SNHLY, CDR2 FYNNEI, per germline. Trimming pared 6 bases from V and 7 bases from J, leaving 9 bases between. The CDR3 runs 11 residues.

J is TRBJ2-7 and V is TRBV6-6, with 8 bases lining up with TRBD1. V was pared by 2 bases and J by 1 base, with 4 bases of the junction left unmatched. This CDR3 spans 15 amino acids. Germline V gives CDR1 MNHNY, CDR2 SVGAGI (reference sequence). The CDR3 loop reads CASSYPGGRSYEQYF. CDR3 in DNA: TGTGCCAGCAGTTACCCAGGGGGCAGGTCCTACGAGCAGTACTTC.

The V and J genes are TRBV5-6 and TRBJ2-7; D gene unclear. V lost 0 bases and J lost 5, with 3 bases in between. The CDR3 covers 11 residues. Germline assignment: CDR1 SGHDT and CDR2 YYEEEE. CDR3 in DNA: TGTGCCAGCAGCTTGGTAGACGAGCAGTACTTC. It translates to CASSLVDEQYF. Complete variable domain (other parts from reference TRBV5-6 and TRBJ2-7): DAGVTQSPTHLIKTRGQQVTLRCSPKSGHDTVSWYQQALGQGPQFIFQYYEEEERQRGNFPDRFSGHQFPNYSSELNVNALLLGDSALYLCASSLVDEQYFGPGTRLTVT.

This chain joins TRBV6-5 and TRBJ2-5, with 7 bases fitting TRBD2. This CDR3 is 14 amino acids long. Germline CDR1 is MNHEY and CDR2 is SVGAGI. Trimming cost V 7 bases and J 5 bases; bases outside gene matches: 10. The DNA for the CDR3 is TGTGCCAGCACCCCGGTACACGGGGGGGAGACCCAGTACTTC. This encodes CASTPVHGGETQYF.

This clone was recorded a few times. V is TRBV7-2 and J is TRBJ2-3, with D perhaps matching TRBD2 (7 bases). This CDR3 is 19 amino acids long. V dropped 1 base and J dropped 1 base, with 21 bases sitting between them. From germline, CDR1 is SGHTA and CDR2 FQGNSA. The CDR3 nucleotides read TGTGCCAGCAGCTTAGAGTCGGGGGGCCCTTTTTTCGGCACAGATACGCAGTATTTT. Its protein is CASSLESGGPFFGTDTQYF. Full variable domain (rest looked up from reference TRBV7-2 and TRBJ2-3): GAGVSQSPSNKVTEKGKDVELRCDPISGHTALYWYRQSLGQGLEFLIYFQGNSAPDKSGLPSDRFSAERTGGSVSTLTIQRTQQEDSAVYLCASSLESGGPFFGTDTQYFGPGTRLTVL.

This chain connects TRBV30 to TRBJ2-2, with 12 bases matching TRBD2. The CDR3 consists of 16 residues. Germline CDR1 and CDR2: GTSNPN and SVGIG (reference sequence). The V and J ends lost 7 bases and 4 bases, in that order; junction bases with no gene match: 10. CDR3 nucleotide sequence: TGTGCCTTCCGGACTAGCGGGACCGCGGGCACCGGGGAGCTGTTTTTT. Translated: CAFRTSGTAGTGELFF.

This clone was found once. This sequence joins TRBV11-2 and TRBJ2-1; 16 bases are shared with TRBD2. The CDR3 extends over 19 amino acids. Germline assignment: CDR1 SGHAT and CDR2 FQNNGV. V lost 2 bases and J lost 0; bases outside the gene matches: 4. In DNA, the CDR3 is TGTGCCAGCAGCTTATACGGGACTAGCGGGAGGGCCTCCTACAATGAGCAGTTCTTC. Amino acid sequence: CASSLYGTSGRASYNEQFF.

This chain connects TRBV5-6 to TRBJ2-3; TRBD2 agrees at 11 bases. The germline V gene has CDR1 SGHDT and CDR2 YYEEEE. Trimming cost V 0 bases and J 6 bases; bases outside gene matches: 6. The CDR3 runs 16 residues. The CDR3 protein is CASSLGLAGYWDTQYF. The DNA for the CDR3 is TGTGCCAGCAGCTTGGGACTAGCGGGGTACTGGGATACGCAGTATTTT.

This clone appeared a few times. V gene TRBV7-2 combines with J gene TRBJ2-7, with D maybe TRBD2 (5 bases). Trimming cost V 4 bases and J 0 bases, with 13 bases left between them. Germline lookup yields CDR1 SGHTA and CDR2 FQGNSA. CDR3 length: 15 amino acids. The CDR3 here is CASSSYVGVSYEQYF. The CDR3 DNA reads as TGTGCCAGCAGCTCCTATGTCGGGGTCTCCTACGAGCAGTACTTC.

The chain uses TRBV9 and TRBJ2-1; TRBD2 matches 15 bases. The germline gives CDR1 SGDLS, CDR2 YYNGEE. The J segment lost 6 bases and the V segment lost 4 bases, leaving 5 bases of the junction unmatched. The CDR3 has 16 residues. The CDR3 protein is CASSMGLAGGLNEQFF. CDR3 nucleotides: TGTGCCAGCAGCATGGGACTAGCGGGGGGTCTCAATGAGCAGTTCTTC. The entire variable domain, with the rest obtained from reference TRBV9 and TRBJ2-1, is as follows: DSGVTQTPKHLITATGQRVTLRCSPRSGDLSVYWYQQSLDQGLQFLIQYYNGEERAKGNILERFSAQQFPDLHSELNLSSLELGDSALYFCASSMGLAGGLNEQFFGPGTRLTVL.

Here the CDR3 DNA reads TGTGCCAGCAGCCAAGGGACAGCGGCTAACTATGGCTACACCTTC. Residues: CASSQGTAANYGYTF. This rearrangement joins TRBV6-5 to TRBJ1-2; TRBD1 aligns across 7 bases. V shed 6 bases and J 0 bases; nucleotides not matched to a gene: 7. The CDR3 covers 15 residues. Germline CDR1 is MNHEY and CDR2 is SVGAGI.

The genes are TRBV15 and TRBJ2-3; TRBD2 aligns across 9 bases. CDR3 size: 17 residues. J was trimmed by 1 base and V by 0 bases; bases with no gene match: 5. CDR1 LNHNV and CDR2 YYDKDF come from the germline V gene (reference sequence). The CDR3 coding sequence is TGTGCCACCAGCAGAGACAGGGCTAGCGGGGGCACAGATACGCAGTATTTT. Its protein product is CATSRDRASGGTDTQYF.

On this clone: The same CDR3 arises from other DNA sequences in this sample as well. The gene calls are TRBV18 and TRBJ2-3, with TRBD2 matching over 13 bases. Per the germline V gene, CDR1 is KGHSH and CDR2 is LQKENI. The CDR3 runs to 15 residues. The V gene end was trimmed by 3 bases and the J gene end by 3 bases; junction bases not matched to a gene: 0. The CDR3 DNA reads as TGTGCCAGCTCACCGACTAGCGGGGGGACAGATACGCAGTATTTT. Protein: CASSPTSGGTDTQYF.